The 14 T cell receptor beta chains presented below share a single source sample, sequenced in a study of CD8 T cells in ankylosing spondylitis. Via MiXCR, TCRdb re-called the 5' RACE reads, giving one row per CDR3 protein. Found here are roughly 90,000 distinct CDR3 sequences, about 7.7% of them singletons; the top ten hold nearly 10%. Sequencing used blood, either unsorted or a sorted T cell fraction (not recorded which). All receptors derive from a male donor with ankylosing spondylitis or in good health (not recorded which).

V and J are TRBV20-1 and TRBJ2-4; D not certain. V was trimmed by 0 bases and J by 4 bases, leaving 4 bases between them. This CDR3 has 12 amino acids. Germline lookup yields CDR1 DFQATT and CDR2 SNEGSKA (reference sequence). The CDR3 DNA reads TGCAGTGCTAGAGAAGTGAAAAACATTCAGTACTTC. As protein: CSAREVKNIQYF.

The chain employs TRBV7-2 and TRBJ1-1; the D is unclear. Germline V CDR1 and CDR2: SGHTA, FQGNSA. The CDR3 totals 13 residues. V was trimmed by 5 bases and J by 1 base, leaving 8 bases between them. CDR3 nucleotides: TGTGCCAGCAGCCTCGTGGAGAACACTGAAGCTTTCTTT. Protein: CASSLVENTEAFF.

This clonotype came up many times. This chain connects TRBV7-8 to TRBJ1-5; 7 bases are shared with TRBD1. The CDR3 is 14 residues long. V gave up 5 bases and J gave up 1 base; unmatched junction bases: 2. Per the germline V gene, CDR1 is SGHVS and CDR2 is FQNEAQ. CDR3 region: CASSPGGSNQPQHF. The DNA for the CDR3 is TGTGCCAGCAGCCCAGGGGGAAGCAATCAGCCCCAGCATTTT.

This clonotype was counted ten times or more. An end of the junction does not agree with germline; a read error may underlie this. For the CDR3, the DNA is TGTGCTAGCAGCCCCCGACTAGCGGGAGCACGTGAGCAGTTCTTC. Amino acids: CASSPRLAGAREQFF. J is TRBJ2-1 and V is TRBV7-7, with 12 bases matching TRBD2. The CDR3 sequence is 15 residues long. Germline loops: CDR1 SSHAT, CDR2 FNYEAQ (reference sequence).

This clonotype was recorded at least ten times. The CDR3 region has the DNA TGTGCCATCAGTGGCTCAGGACAGGGCAGCACAGATACGCAGTATTTT. Amino acids: CAISGSGQGSTDTQYF. The genes are TRBV10-3 and TRBJ2-3; 8 positions match TRBD1. J was trimmed by 0 bases and V by 4 bases; bases with no gene match: 6. Germline V lookup: CDR1 ENHRY, CDR2 SYGVKD. The CDR3 sequence is 16 residues long.

This clonotype was detected ten times or more. V is TRBV5-1 and J is TRBJ1-1; unclear D gene. The CDR3 consists of 14 residues. Germline CDR1 is SGHRS and CDR2 is YFSETQ. Trimming removed 0 bases at V and 5 bases at J, with 11 bases between. The CDR3 DNA follows: TGCGCCAGCAGCTTGGCTGGCTGGTTGACTGAAGCTTTCTTT. The encoded protein is CASSLAGWLTEAFF.

This clonotype turned up a few times. The gene calls are TRBV11-2 and TRBJ2-5; the match to TRBD2 covers 11 bases. Losses at the gene ends were 2 bases for V and 4 bases for J; bases not matched to a gene: 12. Germline lookup yields CDR1 SGHAT and CDR2 FQNNGV. CDR3 length equals 18 residues. CDR3 loop: CASSLRSQGLAGGETQYF. CDR3 coding DNA: TGTGCCAGCAGCTTAAGGTCCCAGGGGCTAGCGGGAGGAGAGACCCAGTACTTC.

As concerns this clonotype: A clone one base away is much larger, so this may be a read error. This chain links TRBV20-1 with TRBJ1-2; 8 bases are a match to TRBD1. Germline V gene sequence: CDR1 DFQATT, CDR2 SNEGSKA (reference sequence). CDR3 length equals 12 residues. V lost 3 bases, J lost 14 bases, and 11 bases stayed unmatched. The CDR3 region is CSARGRGQLRTF. The CDR3 DNA reads TGCAGTGCTAGGGGCAGGGGGCAGCTCAGGACCTTC.

This clonotype has ten or more counts. V usage is TRBV5-6 and J usage is TRBJ2-3; no clear D gene. Trimming took off 0 bases at V and 1 base at J, with 6 bases between the two ends. From germline, CDR1 is SGHDT and CDR2 YYEEEE. The length of the CDR3 is 14 residues. CDR3 protein: CASSLGRGTDTQYF. CDR3 in DNA: TGTGCCAGCAGCTTGGGACGTGGCACAGATACGCAGTATTTT.

At least ten counts were recorded for this clonotype. The chain recombines TRBV6-2 or TRBV6-3 with TRBJ2-1; tentatively, D is TRBD1 or TRBD2 (6 bases each). Germline V gene sequence: CDR1 MNHEY, CDR2 SVGEGT. Trimming took 4 bases from V and 12 from J, leaving 13 bases between them. The length of the CDR3 is 12 residues. Written as DNA, the CDR3 is TGTGCCAGCAGTTCCCGGGGGCCTCGGCAGTTCTTC. Translation gives CASSSRGPRQFF.

This clonotype appeared many times. The chain has TRBV7-8 and TRBJ2-7, with a possible D match to TRBD1 (6 bases). There are 14 residues in the CDR3. Trimming took off 5 bases at V and 0 bases at J, with 11 bases between the two ends. From germline, CDR1 is SGHVS and CDR2 FQNEAQ. Here the CDR3 reads CASSLDRSSYEQYF. The CDR3 region has the DNA TGTGCCAGCAGCCTCGACAGGAGCTCCTACGAGCAGTACTTC.

This clonotype showed up many times. The V gene is TRBV4-2, the J gene TRBJ2-5; possible D gene TRBD1, 5 bases. CDR3 length equals 16 residues. V was pared by 0 bases and J by 2 bases, with 13 bases between. Germline values: CDR1 LGHNA, CDR2 YNFKEQ. For the CDR3, the DNA is TGTGCCAGCAGCCAAGATCAGGGCTCCCAACAAGAGACCCAGTACTTC. Protein: CASSQDQGSQQETQYF.

This clonotype was counted at least ten times. The chain couples TRBV20-1 to TRBJ2-3; D is perhaps TRBD1 (5 bases). The V gene lost 1 base and the J gene lost 1 base, with 18 bases spanning the gap. The CDR3 totals 17 residues. Germline V gene sequence: CDR1 DFQATT, CDR2 SNEGSKA (reference sequence). The CDR3 here is CSARGLGQRHRTDTQYF. In nucleotides, the CDR3 is TGCAGTGCTAGAGGGCTGGGGCAGCGACACCGCACAGATACGCAGTATTTT.

In this sample, this clonotype turned up many times. V and J are TRBV3-1 and TRBJ2-1; the D call may be TRBD1 or TRBD2 (5 bases each). With 3 bases removed from V and 9 bases from J, the gap between germline ends came to 15 bases. The germline V gene encodes CDR1 LGHDT and CDR2 YNNKEL (reference sequence). The CDR3 sequence is 14 residues long. In DNA form, the CDR3 reads TGTGCCAGCAGCCACGGGACCACCGGGGCTGAGCAGTTCTTC. This gives the protein CASSHGTTGAEQFF.